The rows below give T cell receptor beta chains drawn from one sample of a study of siplizumab effects on memory and regulatory T cells. Only in-frame clones appear in the TCRdb table, and some are missing; sequencing was by immunoSEQ multiplex PCR. The data hold roughly 75,000 clones, with just over 90% observed a single time. Sequencing was done on a sample of CD8+ T cells sorted from blood. These receptors came from a human donor in good health. Each CDR3 is given with its conserved first and last residue. A D gene is named only where the DNA matches it firmly. Size is stated for part of the rows, as once, few or many counts, or as a class when the clone is expanded.

d_call: TRBD1
v_call: TRBV7-6
j_call: TRBJ1-6
clone_size: .
cdr3_nt: TGTGCCAGCAGCCCCGGGACAGGGGTTAATTCACCCCTCCACTTT
cdr3_aa: CASSPGTGVNSPLHF

d_call: TRBD2
v_call: TRBV7-3
j_call: TRBJ2-1
clone_size: .
cdr3_nt: TGTGCCAGCAGCTTCGGCGGGGGGCCGTACAATGAGCAGTTCTTC
cdr3_aa: CASSFGGGPYNEQFF

d_call: .
v_call: TRBV11-2
j_call: TRBJ2-5
clone_size: .
cdr3_nt: TGTGCCAGCAGCTGGCCCCTTTATGGGGGGTTAGATGGGGAGACCCAGTACTTC
cdr3_aa: CASSWPLYGGLDGETQYF

d_call: .
v_call: TRBV5-6
j_call: TRBJ2-7
clone_size: .
cdr3_nt: TGTGCCAGCAGCCGCTCGCGGGGCGCTTTATTCTACGAGCAGTACTTC
cdr3_aa: CASSRSRGALFYEQYF

d_call: TRBD2
v_call: TRBV7-3
j_call: TRBJ2-2
clone_size: .
cdr3_nt: TGTGCCAGCAGACCGGGACTAGCGGGGGGTACCGGGGAGCTGTTTTTT
cdr3_aa: CASRPGLAGGTGELFF

d_call: TRBD1
v_call: TRBV7-3
j_call: TRBJ2-3
clone_size: .
cdr3_nt: TGTGCCAGCAGCCTGGGGACAGGGGGATACTCAGATACGCAGTATTTT
cdr3_aa: CASSLGTGGYSDTQYF

d_call: TRBD2
v_call: TRBV25-1
j_call: TRBJ2-7
clone_size: .
cdr3_nt: TGTGCCAGCAGTGAACCGGGGGGGCCTCTCGAGCAGTACTTC
cdr3_aa: CASSEPGGPLEQYF

d_call: .
v_call: TRBV9
j_call: TRBJ2-2
clone_size: .
cdr3_nt: TGTGCCAGCAGCCCTGGGGGTAACACCGGGGAGCTGTTTTTT
cdr3_aa: CASSPGGNTGELFF

d_call: TRBD1
v_call: TRBV7-9
j_call: TRBJ2-7
clone_size: .
cdr3_nt: TGTGCCAGCAGCTCAGGGGGTCAGCCCGCCTACGAGCAGTACTTC
cdr3_aa: CASSSGGQPAYEQYF

d_call: .
v_call: TRBV11-1
j_call: TRBJ1-3
clone_size: .
cdr3_nt: TGTGCCAGCAGCTTTGGGGGTTCCGGAAACACCATATATTTT
cdr3_aa: CASSFGGSGNTIYF

d_call: TRBD2
v_call: TRBV7-2
j_call: TRBJ2-3
clone_size: .
cdr3_nt: TGTGCCAGCAGCTTAGCCGGGGGGGCCGGAGATACGCAGTATTTT
cdr3_aa: CASSLAGGAGDTQYF

d_call: TRBD1
v_call: TRBV19
j_call: TRBJ2-1
clone_size: medium-sized
cdr3_nt: TGTGCCAGTAGTATAGTTAAGGGACAGATATACAATGAGCAGTTCTTC
cdr3_aa: CASSIVKGQIYNEQFF

d_call: .
v_call: TRBV9
j_call: TRBJ1-2
clone_size: .
cdr3_nt: TGTGCCAGCAGCCCCAACATCTTTGCTAACTATGGCTACACCTTC
cdr3_aa: CASSPNIFANYGYTF

d_call: .
v_call: TRBV9
j_call: TRBJ2-6
clone_size: .
cdr3_nt: TGTGCCAGCAGCGTAGAATCTGGGGCCAACGTCCTGACTTTC
cdr3_aa: CASSVESGANVLTF

d_call: .
v_call: TRBV20-1
j_call: TRBJ1-3
clone_size: .
cdr3_nt: TGCAGTGTCGACTCTGGAAACACCATATATTTT
cdr3_aa: CSVDSGNTIYF

d_call: .
v_call: TRBV29-1
j_call: TRBJ2-1
clone_size: .
cdr3_nt: TGCAGCGCTGGGGGATGGGGGAATGAGCAGTTCTTC
cdr3_aa: CSAGGWGNEQFF

d_call: TRBD1
v_call: TRBV29-1
j_call: TRBJ1-2
clone_size: .
cdr3_nt: TGCAGCGTTGGCTCAGGGGGGACCCCGGGAAGTTACTATGGCTACACCTTC
cdr3_aa: CSVGSGGTPGSYYGYTF

d_call: .
v_call: TRBV7-9
j_call: TRBJ1-1
clone_size: .
cdr3_nt: TGTGCCAGCAGCTTAGTCAGAGGCAGCCACACTGAAGCTTTCTTT
cdr3_aa: CASSLVRGSHTEAFF

d_call: .
v_call: TRBV2
j_call: TRBJ1-4
clone_size: .
cdr3_nt: TGTGCCAGCAGTTTACCTTATGTGACTAATGAAAAACTGTTTTTT
cdr3_aa: CASSLPYVTNEKLFF

d_call: TRBD1
v_call: TRBV10-1
j_call: TRBJ1-1
clone_size: once
cdr3_nt: TGCGCCAGCATGAGGAGGGGGCGCGAAACTGAAGCTTTCTTT
cdr3_aa: CASMRRGRETEAFF

d_call: .
v_call: TRBV7-3
j_call: TRBJ2-1
clone_size: .
cdr3_nt: TGTGCCAGCAGCATCGGCCTTGATGAGCAGTTCTTC
cdr3_aa: CASSIGLDEQFF

d_call: .
v_call: TRBV5-4
j_call: TRBJ1-1
clone_size: .
cdr3_nt: TGTGCCAGCGGGTTGCGGGGTACTGAAGCTTTCTTT
cdr3_aa: CASGLRGTEAFF

d_call: .
v_call: TRBV7-9
j_call: TRBJ2-1
clone_size: .
cdr3_nt: TGTGCCAGCAGCTTACCCAATGAGCAGTTCTTC
cdr3_aa: CASSLPNEQFF

d_call: .
v_call: TRBV28
j_call: TRBJ2-5
clone_size: .
cdr3_nt: TGTGCCAGCAGCTCGACAGAGACCCAGTACTTC
cdr3_aa: CASSSTETQYF

d_call: TRBD1
v_call: TRBV15
j_call: TRBJ2-7
clone_size: .
cdr3_nt: TGTGCCACCAGCAGAGTCGGGACAGGAGGCTTCTACGAGCAGTACTTC
cdr3_aa: CATSRVGTGGFYEQYF

d_call: .
v_call: TRBV29-1
j_call: TRBJ2-7
clone_size: .
cdr3_nt: TGCAGCGTTCCTGGGACTTGGCGGGACAACTCCTACGAGCAGTACTTC
cdr3_aa: CSVPGTWRDNSYEQYF

d_call: .
v_call: TRBV7-3
j_call: TRBJ2-7
clone_size: .
cdr3_nt: TGTGCCAGCAGCCCGGACACATTGACCTACGAGCAGTACTTC
cdr3_aa: CASSPDTLTYEQYF

d_call: TRBD2
v_call: TRBV28
j_call: TRBJ2-3
clone_size: .
cdr3_nt: TGTGCCAGCAGTTTACGAGCGGGGGGGGCAGATACGCAGTATTTT
cdr3_aa: CASSLRAGGADTQYF

d_call: .
v_call: TRBV7-9
j_call: TRBJ1-1
clone_size: few
cdr3_nt: TGTGCCAGCAGCTTAGGCCCCGACAGCCCGAACACTGAAGCTTTCTTT
cdr3_aa: CASSLGPDSPNTEAFF

d_call: TRBD1
v_call: TRBV15
j_call: TRBJ2-7
clone_size: .
cdr3_nt: TGTGCCACCAGCCCTCGGACAGGTTGGGGCGAGCAGTACTTC
cdr3_aa: CATSPRTGWGEQYF

d_call: .
v_call: TRBV7-9
j_call: TRBJ2-5
clone_size: .
cdr3_nt: TGTGCCAGCAGCACACCGCAGGGGGGCCAAGAGACCCAGTACTTC
cdr3_aa: CASSTPQGGQETQYF

d_call: TRBD1
v_call: TRBV28
j_call: TRBJ2-7
clone_size: once
cdr3_nt: TGTGCCAGCAGTTCCACAAGACAGGGATCCTACGAGCAGTACTTC
cdr3_aa: CASSSTRQGSYEQYF

d_call: .
v_call: TRBV10-2
j_call: TRBJ1-1
clone_size: .
cdr3_nt: TGCGCCAGCACTACAGGGTTGACCACTGAAGCTTTCTTT
cdr3_aa: CASTTGLTTEAFF

d_call: TRBD2
v_call: TRBV7-2
j_call: TRBJ2-1
clone_size: .
cdr3_nt: TGTGCCAGCAGCCAAGGACTAGCCACCTTGGGTAATGAGCAGTTCTTC
cdr3_aa: CASSQGLATLGNEQFF

d_call: TRBD1
v_call: TRBV29-1
j_call: TRBJ2-2
clone_size: .
cdr3_nt: TGCAGCGCCACAGGGGGGTTTAGCACCGGGGAGCTGTTTTTT
cdr3_aa: CSATGGFSTGELFF

d_call: .
v_call: TRBV19
j_call: TRBJ1-6
clone_size: .
cdr3_nt: TGTGCCAGTAGTATAGATGCGGGGGCTCGGTCACCCCTCCACTTT
cdr3_aa: CASSIDAGARSPLHF

d_call: TRBD1
v_call: TRBV5-6
j_call: TRBJ1-1
clone_size: .
cdr3_nt: TGTGCCAGCAGCCTAATAGGGGGCGTGGACACTGAAGCTTTCTTT
cdr3_aa: CASSLIGGVDTEAFF

d_call: TRBD2
v_call: TRBV30
j_call: TRBJ2-5
clone_size: .
cdr3_nt: TGTGCCTGGAGTGTTGGAGCGGGGGGTCAAGAGACCCAGTACTTC
cdr3_aa: CAWSVGAGGQETQYF

d_call: .
v_call: TRBV11-2
j_call: TRBJ2-1
clone_size: .
cdr3_nt: TGTGCCAGCAGCTTAGGGGCGCTGGGGGCTGAGCAGTTCTTC
cdr3_aa: CASSLGALGAEQFF

d_call: .
v_call: TRBV5-1
j_call: TRBJ2-1
clone_size: .
cdr3_nt: TGCGCCAGCAGACGTAGTTATGAGCAGTTCTTC
cdr3_aa: CASRRSYEQFF

d_call: .
v_call: TRBV9
j_call: TRBJ2-3
clone_size: .
cdr3_nt: TGTGCCAGCAGCGGGACTTCAAGCCTACCCGCAGATACGCAGTATTTT
cdr3_aa: CASSGTSSLPADTQYF

d_call: .
v_call: TRBV27
j_call: TRBJ1-5
clone_size: .
cdr3_nt: TGTGCCAGCAGTTTATCGTACCATAGCAATCAGCCCCAGCATTTT
cdr3_aa: CASSLSYHSNQPQHF